The rows below give T cell receptor beta chains drawn from one sample of a study of blood T cell repertoires in COVID-19. Only in-frame clones appear in the TCRdb table, and some are missing; sequencing was by immunoSEQ multiplex PCR. The profile shows 470,000 or so clones, approximately 90% of them singletons. The source material was PBMCs or T cells enriched from blood (not recorded which). Receptor source: a woman under 30 with acute COVID-19. The conserved cysteine and the conserved F or W are not part of the CDR3 here.

v_call: TRBV3-1/TRBV3-2; cdr3_aa: ASSQGTRNTEAF
v_call: TRBV5-4; cdr3_aa: ASSLVVEGGQPQH
v_call: TRBV14; cdr3_aa: ASSQVGGGDGYT
v_call: TRBV19; cdr3_aa: ASSIGRIRLAQYQETQY
v_call: TRBV5-1; cdr3_aa: ASSLAGNSGNTIY
v_call: TRBV30; cdr3_aa: AWRRQGGANYGYT
v_call: TRBV2; cdr3_aa: ASRTQNTEAF
v_call: TRBV5-5; cdr3_aa: ASSWTSGSREQY
v_call: TRBV19; cdr3_aa: ASTPTGGNSYEQY
v_call: TRBV29-1; cdr3_aa: SARDREGNQPQH
v_call: TRBV29-1; cdr3_aa: SVEAATLGHSGANVLT
v_call: TRBV28; cdr3_aa: ASSLQDGGYT
v_call: TRBV18; cdr3_aa: ASSPTGDGYT
v_call: TRBV25-1; cdr3_aa: ASSDASGAAGANVLT
v_call: TRBV11-2; cdr3_aa: ASSLEADQGLYEQY
v_call: TRBV28; cdr3_aa: ASSSDRHNGYT
v_call: TRBV28; cdr3_aa: ASSPNPGLAGGEQF
v_call: TRBV6-5; cdr3_aa: ASRGGAGDEQF
v_call: TRBV7-3; cdr3_aa: ASSSALSTQVGNQPQH
v_call: TRBV30; cdr3_aa: AWNRDSGELF
v_call: TRBV3-1/TRBV3-2; cdr3_aa: ASSQATSYYEQY
v_call: TRBV5-6; cdr3_aa: ASSLETGVPTGELF
v_call: TRBV19; cdr3_aa: ASSISIGGTDTQY
v_call: TRBV6-1; cdr3_aa: ASSEGGQGRGYT
v_call: TRBV7-2; cdr3_aa: ASSLSGYEQY
v_call: TRBV7-9; cdr3_aa: ASSLGGQVYEQY
v_call: TRBV28; cdr3_aa: ASSSLRDNEQF
v_call: TRBV29-1; cdr3_aa: SVEGRTGTFAGSGRAGLEQF
v_call: TRBV28; cdr3_aa: ASQGLRSNEKLF
v_call: TRBV5-4; cdr3_aa: ASSAQGFGYT
v_call: TRBV7-9; cdr3_aa: ASRGTEAF
v_call: TRBV4-3; cdr3_aa: ASSQADRDNSPLH
v_call: TRBV9; cdr3_aa: ASSVGQPAGGNTIY
v_call: TRBV7-2; cdr3_aa: ASSTGQGGSEKLF
v_call: TRBV5-6; cdr3_aa: ASSWSSGSHTQY
v_call: TRBV30; cdr3_aa: AWSAQGSPLH
v_call: TRBV2; cdr3_aa: ASSVGGSVGDQF
v_call: TRBV27; cdr3_aa: ASRGRGGANVLT
v_call: TRBV6-6; cdr3_aa: ASTLQGADFGQY
v_call: TRBV10-2; cdr3_aa: ASSESVGRGGYT
v_call: TRBV28; cdr3_aa: ASSLYVGEAF
v_call: TRBV4-3; cdr3_aa: ASSQGLGGSGYNEQF
v_call: TRBV6-1; cdr3_aa: ASSERGNNEQF
v_call: TRBV2; cdr3_aa: ARGDYTEAF
v_call: TRBV10-3; cdr3_aa: AIRTGQGDEKLF
v_call: TRBV7-2; cdr3_aa: ASSLSLNTQY